This T cell receptor (beta chain) originates from a study of blood T cell repertoires in COVID-19. Study information: COVID-19 samples collected from the United States, Italy and Spain covered acute and convalescent phases.

Sequenced by immunoSEQ multiplex PCR; TCRdb stores in-frame clones only, minus some. The data contain about 250,000 clones, around 90% of them seen just once; the ten biggest clones take up 3%. Per the germline V gene, CDR1 is GTSNPN and CDR2 is SVGIG (reference sequence). V lost 0 bases and J 1 base, leaving 13 bases between the germline ends. This CDR3 has 15 residues. The sequenced material came from peripheral blood. The V and J genes are TRBV30 and TRBJ2-7; a possible D gene is TRBD2 (6 bases). The TCR sequence derives from a man aged 18 to 35 with active or convalescent COVID-19. The CDR3 DNA reads as TGTGCCTGGAGTGTGACTTGGGCGGGGTCCTACGAGCAGTACTTC. It codes for CAWSVTWAGSYEQYF.